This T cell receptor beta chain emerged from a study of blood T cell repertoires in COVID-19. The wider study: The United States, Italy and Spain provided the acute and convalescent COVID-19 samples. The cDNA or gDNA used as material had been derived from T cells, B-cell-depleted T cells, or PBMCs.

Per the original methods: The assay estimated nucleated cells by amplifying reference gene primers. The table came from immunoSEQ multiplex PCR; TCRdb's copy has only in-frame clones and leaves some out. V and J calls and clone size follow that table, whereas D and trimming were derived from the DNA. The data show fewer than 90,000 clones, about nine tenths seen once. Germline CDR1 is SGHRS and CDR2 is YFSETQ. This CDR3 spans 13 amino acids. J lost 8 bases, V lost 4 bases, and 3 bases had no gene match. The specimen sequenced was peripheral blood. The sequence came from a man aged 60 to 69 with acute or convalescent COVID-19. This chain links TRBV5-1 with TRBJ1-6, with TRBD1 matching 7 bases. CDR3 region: CASSPGTDSPLHF. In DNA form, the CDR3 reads TGCGCCAGCAGCCCGGGGACAGATTCACCCCTCCACTTT.